These T cell receptor beta chains were read from a single sample in a study of circulating CD8 cells and anti-PD-1 response in melanoma. TCRdb fed the reads into MiXCR, producing one record per CDR3 protein. The table lists 340 or so distinct CDR3 sequences, 9.3% of them singletons. The sample here was CD8+ T cells from PBMCs, taken at baseline or after one month of anti-PD-1 therapy (not recorded which). All receptors derive from a human donor with melanoma. CDR3s include the opening cysteine and the closing phenylalanine or tryptophan. The size entry gives once, few, many or a size class.

V	size	CDR3
TRBV11-2	large	CASRGKQGIFAYEQYF
TRBV2	large	CASSELDGTVREQYF
TRBV28	large	CASSEGQTDTGELFF
TRBV12-3/TRBV12-4	large	CASSPTILDAGVRRNEQFF
TRBV4-2	large	CASSQDSETQYF
TRBV29-1	large	CSVELERGGSSYEQYF
TRBV7-3	medium-sized	CASSASGGPCNEQFF
TRBV12-3/TRBV12-4	large	CASRPGTDGTQYF
TRBV25-1	large	CASSEEVNEQYF
TRBV29-1	large	CSVAHGTGLRETQYF
TRBV25-1	large	CASSEKGTYEQYF
TRBV6-4	large	CASSEGQGTDTQYF
TRBV7-2	large	CASSLDLGETQYF
TRBV4-2	large	CASSQEMGNYNEQFF